This passage covers 27 T cell receptor beta chains from one sample sequenced in a study of Graves' ophthalmopathy and Graves' hyperthyroidism. RNA transcripts were the source from which TCR beta CDR3 regions were amplified. An opening RT-PCR round employed HTBI primers and preceded a second-round multiplex PCR. TCRdb used MiXCR to reprocess the multiplex PCR reads, holding one entry per CDR3 protein. The top ten hold more than 5.5% of the sample, which has 620,000 or so distinct CDR3 sequences, about 20% seen once. The sample consisted of peripheral blood. The receptor source for this set is a woman aged 18-29 years with stable Graves' hyperthyroidism. Some clones in this sample may be carry-over from other donors' samples.

This clonotype was recorded at least ten times. The chain links TRBV12-3 or TRBV12-4 to TRBJ2-2; D unresolved. The length of the CDR3 is 15 residues. Deletions cut 1 base from V and 3 bases from J, with 9 bases between. For the CDR3, the DNA is TGTGCCAGCAGTTTAGAGTCCTTTTACACCGGGGAGCTGTTTTTT. It yields the protein CASSLESFYTGELFF.

A note on this clonotype: Mismatch with germline at one junction end may stem from a read error. This chain uses TRBV6-2 or TRBV6-3 with TRBJ2-5; 8 nucleotides line up with TRBD2. In germline, CDR1 is MNHEY, CDR2 SVGEGT. CDR3 length: 11 amino acids. CDR3 coding DNA: TGTGCCAGCAGCCACGGCGGGGGGTCTGACTTC. Encoded protein: CASSHGGGSDF.

This clonotype showed up many times. The J gene is TRBJ1-1, the V gene TRBV12-3 or TRBV12-4; D not resolved. This CDR3 has 12 amino acids. The ends were cut back, 3 bases at V and 4 bases at J, with 6 bases in the middle. As DNA, the CDR3 is TGTGCCAGCAGTTTTTATCTCACTGAAGCTTTCTTT. This encodes CASSFYLTEAFF.

This clonotype has only a few counts. A clone one base away is much larger, so this may be a read error. Given the absence of the conserved phenylalanine or tryptophan at the CDR3 end, a read error is likely. CDR3 bases: TGTGCCATCAGTGTAGGGGACAGGGCCGAGGAGCAGTACTAC. It yields the protein CAISVGDRAEEQYY. J is TRBJ2-7 and V is TRBV10-3; 9 nucleotides line up with TRBD1. CDR1 is ENHRY, CDR2 SYGVKD, per germline. Trimming removed 4 bases from V and 7 bases from J; junction bases left unmatched: 8. The CDR3 runs 14 residues.

This clonotype was recorded at least ten times. This sequence joins TRBV12-3 or TRBV12-4 and TRBJ1-6, with D possibly matching TRBD1 (6 bases). CDR3 size: 15 residues. V shed 7 bases and J shed 5 bases, with 15 bases lying between them. DNA of the CDR3: TGTGCCAGCAAGGGGGGGGGACTTAATAATTCACCCCTCCACTTT. Its protein product is CASKGGGLNNSPLHF.

There are many counts of this clonotype. The chain has TRBV6-2 or TRBV6-3 and TRBJ2-7; TRBD2 matches 7 bases. V dropped 8 bases and J dropped 1; count of bases not matched to a gene: 8. The CDR3 runs 14 residues. CDR1 and CDR2 from the germline V gene are MNHEY and SVGEGT. CDR3 in amino acids: CASGLLADSYEQYF. In DNA form, the CDR3 reads TGTGCCAGCGGGCTCCTAGCGGATTCCTACGAGCAGTACTTC.

This clonotype has a count of ten or more. This rearrangement joins TRBV13 to TRBJ1-1; TRBD1 might be the D (5 bases). The CDR3 extends over 14 amino acids. With 5 bases removed from V and 1 base from J, the gap between germline ends came to 11 bases. Germline V CDR1 and CDR2: PRHDT, FYEKMQ (reference sequence). The CDR3 DNA is TGTGCCAGCAGCGGGGGACTGACGAACACTGAAGCTTTCTTT. Protein sequence: CASSGGLTNTEAFF.

V gene TRBV15 combines with J gene TRBJ1-2; 7 nucleotides align to TRBD1. The CDR3 length is 14 residues. Germline CDR1 LNHNV, CDR2 YYDKDF (reference sequence). The V gene end was trimmed by 0 bases and the J gene end by 2 bases; junction bases not matched to a gene: 0. The CDR3 coding sequence is TGTGCCACCAGCAGAGAACAGGGGAACTATGGCTACACCTTC. It yields the protein CATSREQGNYGYTF.

The V gene is TRBV12-3 or TRBV12-4, the J gene TRBJ1-6; a possible D gene is TRBD1 (6 bases). CDR3 length: 14 residues. The V gene lost 3 bases and the J gene lost 9 bases, with 12 bases spanning the gap. The CDR3 DNA sequence: TGTGCCAGCAGTTTTGTACAGGGTGTTTCACCCCTCCACTTT. Protein product: CASSFVQGVSPLHF.

The chain combines TRBV29-1 with TRBJ1-1; D unclear. Germline-derived CDR1 and CDR2 are SQVTM and ANQGSEA. V was clipped by 4 bases and J by 5 bases, with 11 bases between them. The CDR3 covers 12 residues. The CDR3: CSVVTSGTEAFF. DNA of the CDR3: TGCAGCGTTGTGACGAGTGGTACTGAAGCTTTCTTT.

This chain uses TRBV19 with TRBJ1-5; D ambiguous. Germline V gives CDR1 LNHDA, CDR2 SQIVND (reference sequence). The V and J ends lost 7 bases and 0 bases respectively, with 13 bases between them. This CDR3 is built from 15 residues. The CDR3 region has the DNA TGTGCCAGTAAAACTTTACCCCATAGCAATCAGCCCCAGCATTTT. It specifies CASKTLPHSNQPQHF.

This clonotype was detected only a few times. A much bigger clone sits one base away, suggesting this may be a read error. The gene calls are TRBV12-3 or TRBV12-4 and TRBJ2-3; 7 bases agree with TRBD2. The CDR3 covers 16 residues. DNA for the CDR3: TGTGCCAGCAGTCTAGATGGGACTATTCCTACAGATACGAAGTATTTT. Its protein is CASSLDGTIPTDTKYF.

The V gene is TRBV6-5, the J gene TRBJ1-1; 8 bases fit TRBD1. CDR1 is MNHEY, CDR2 SVGAGI, per germline. The CDR3 is made up of 14 amino acids. The junction had 4 bases not matched to a gene; V was cut back by 4 bases and J by 3 bases. CDR3: CASSLQGDYTEAFF. The CDR3 DNA sequence: TGTGCCAGCAGTTTACAGGGGGATTACACTGAAGCTTTCTTT.

This clonotype was counted only a few times. The chain links TRBV4-3 to TRBJ2-7, with 8 bases aligning to TRBD1. J was trimmed by 5 bases and V by 0 bases; bases with no gene match: 12. Germline CDR1 and CDR2: LGHNA and YSLEER. The CDR3 length is 17 residues. CDR3 protein: CASSQDSRRTGFHEQYF. The CDR3 region has the DNA TGCGCCAGCAGCCAAGATTCGAGGAGGACAGGGTTCCACGAGCAGTACTTC.

This clonotype was counted many times. The rearrangement links TRBV6-2 or TRBV6-3 to TRBJ2-7, with 7 bases identical to TRBD1. Per the germline V gene, CDR1 is MNHEY and CDR2 is SVGEGT. The V segment lost 5 bases and the J segment 2 bases; nucleotides outside the gene matches: 3. The CDR3 totals 13 residues. The CDR3 sequence is CASSKTGTYEQYF. CDR3 coding DNA: TGTGCCAGCAGTAAGACAGGGACCTACGAGCAGTACTTC.

Concerning this clonotype: Relative to the germline gene, one junction end is altered; a read error may explain this. This chain connects TRBV5-4 to TRBJ2-2; possibly TRBD2 for D (5 bases). Germline values: CDR1 SGHNT, CDR2 YYREEE (reference sequence). The CDR3 contains 18 residues. This CDR3 reads CASSLGIGRGANTGELFF. The CDR3 DNA reads as TGTGCCAGCAGCTTGGGGATTGGACGAGGCGCGAACACCGGGGAGTTGTTTTTT.

This clonotype was seen ten or more times. The chain couples TRBV28 to TRBJ2-7; tentatively, D is TRBD1 (5 bases). V was trimmed by 5 bases and J by 2 bases, leaving 13 bases between them. Germline loops: CDR1 MDHEN, CDR2 SYDVKM. The CDR3 sequence is 14 residues long. CDR3 nucleotide sequence: TGTGCCAGCAGTCAAGGGGTGGACACCTACGAGCAGTACTTC. It encodes CASSQGVDTYEQYF.

This clonotype occurred a few times. The rearrangement joins TRBV6-1 to TRBJ2-7; D is possibly TRBD2 (5 bases). This CDR3 is 14 amino acids long. V dropped 6 bases and J dropped 4 bases, with 16 bases sitting between them. Germline V CDR1 and CDR2: MNHNS, SASEGT. CDR3 amino acids: CASRPGLTGYEQYF. CDR3 sequence (DNA): TGTGCCAGCAGGCCCGGTCTGACGGGGTACGAGCAGTACTTC.

This clonotype was observed many times. This sequence joins TRBV20-1 and TRBJ1-1, with D possibly being TRBD1 (6 bases). Germline values: CDR1 DFQATT, CDR2 SNEGSKA (reference sequence). This CDR3 region has 14 residues. Between the trimmed V and J ends, which lost 5 bases and 0 bases, there was a span of 13 bases. The DNA for the CDR3 is TGCAGTGCTCCGTACACAGGGATGAACACTGAAGCTTTCTTT. Residues: CSAPYTGMNTEAFF.

This clonotype came up many times. The junction shows a germline mismatch at one end, possibly a read error. The chain uses TRBV2 and TRBJ2-4; either TRBD1 or TRBD2 may fit D (7 bases each). CDR3 size: 16 residues. Germline CDR1 is SNHLY and CDR2 is FYNNEI. The chain's CDR3 is CASEGRGRGFGHEKFF. For the CDR3, the DNA is TGTGCCAGCGAAGGAAGGGGGCGGGGGTTTGGCCATGAGAAGTTCTTC.

Many counts were recorded for this clonotype. The CDR3 spells CATSDGDREAFDEQYF. The CDR3, as DNA: TGTGCCACCAGTGACGGGGACAGGGAAGCTTTTGACGAGCAGTACTTC. J is TRBJ2-7 and V is TRBV24-1, with 9 bases that match TRBD1. The CDR3 totals 16 residues. V dropped 4 bases and J dropped 5; count of bases not matched to a gene: 11. Germline V gene sequence: CDR1 KGHDR, CDR2 SFDVKD.

This clonotype was detected ten times or more. V and J are TRBV9 and TRBJ1-1; D gene ambiguous. The CDR3 extends over 14 amino acids. Germline V gene data show CDR1 as SGDLS and CDR2 as YYNGEE. V lost 0 bases and J lost 3, with 9 bases in between. As DNA, the CDR3 is TGTGCCAGCAGCGTAGTACAAGCAGACACTGAAGCTTTCTTT. Its translation: CASSVVQADTEAFF.

The J gene is TRBJ1-2, the V gene TRBV12-3 or TRBV12-4; D is ambiguous. The CDR3 sequence is 12 residues long. With 8 bases removed from V and 3 bases from J, the gap between germline ends came to 10 bases. The CDR3 here is CASRFGDYGYTF. The DNA for the CDR3 is TGTGCCAGCCGCTTCGGGGACTATGGCTACACCTTC.

This clonotype was recorded at least ten times. The V gene is TRBV19, the J gene TRBJ1-5, with D uncertain. V was shortened by 10 bases and J by 4 bases, with 17 bases between the two germline ends. This CDR3 is 14 amino acids long. Germline V lookup: CDR1 LNHDA, CDR2 SQIVND (reference sequence). CDR3 sequence reads: CATASRQGNQPQHF. In nucleotides, the CDR3 is TGTGCCACCGCCTCGAGGCAAGGGAATCAGCCCCAGCATTTT.

Ten or more counts support this clonotype. The chain joins TRBV20-1 to TRBJ1-6; D remains ambiguous. Germline V lookup: CDR1 DFQATT, CDR2 SNEGSKA (reference sequence). There are 12 residues in the CDR3. Trimming left V 3 bases short and J 6 bases short, with 6 bases between. CDR3 loop: CSASLGNSPLHF. CDR3 coding DNA: TGCAGTGCTAGCTTGGGTAATTCACCCCTCCACTTT.

This clonotype was seen repeatedly, ten times or more. The gene calls are TRBV20-1 and TRBJ2-7, with D perhaps TRBD1 (6 bases). Per germline, CDR1 DFQATT and CDR2 SNEGSKA (reference sequence). V shed 3 bases and J shed 5 bases, with 14 bases lying between them. The CDR3 is 13 residues long. The CDR3 loop is CSARLTGSHEQYF. The CDR3 DNA is TGCAGTGCTAGGTTAACAGGGTCCCACGAGCAGTACTTC.

The gene calls are TRBV18 and TRBJ1-2; the D gene is possibly TRBD1 (6 bases). The CDR3 is 18 residues long. Per germline, CDR1 KGHSH and CDR2 LQKENI. The V end lost 3 bases, the J end lost 4 bases, and 24 bases lay between the germline ends. The CDR3 protein is CASSPAGDSSPGAYGYTF. The CDR3 region has the DNA TGTGCCAGCTCACCCGCCGGAGACAGTTCCCCAGGGGCCTATGGCTACACCTTC.